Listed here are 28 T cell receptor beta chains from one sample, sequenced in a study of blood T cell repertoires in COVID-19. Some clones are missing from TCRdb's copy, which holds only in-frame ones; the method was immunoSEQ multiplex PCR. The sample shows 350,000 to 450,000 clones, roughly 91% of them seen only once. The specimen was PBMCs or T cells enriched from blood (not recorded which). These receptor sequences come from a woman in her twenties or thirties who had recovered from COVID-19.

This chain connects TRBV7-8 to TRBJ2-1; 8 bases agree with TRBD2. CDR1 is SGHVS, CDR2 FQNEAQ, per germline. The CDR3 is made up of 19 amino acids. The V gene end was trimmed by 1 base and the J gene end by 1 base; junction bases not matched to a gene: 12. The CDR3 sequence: CASSLERGFSGISYNEQFF. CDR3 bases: TGTGCCAGCAGCTTAGAACGGGGTTTTAGCGGGATATCCTACAATGAGCAGTTCTTC.

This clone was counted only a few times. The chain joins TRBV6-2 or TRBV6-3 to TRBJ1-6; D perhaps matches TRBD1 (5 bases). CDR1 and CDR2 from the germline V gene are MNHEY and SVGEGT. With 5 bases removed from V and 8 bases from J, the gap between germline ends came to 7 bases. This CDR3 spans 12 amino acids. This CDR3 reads CASSDSHSPLHF. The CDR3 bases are TGTGCCAGCAGTGACAGCCATTCACCCCTCCACTTT.

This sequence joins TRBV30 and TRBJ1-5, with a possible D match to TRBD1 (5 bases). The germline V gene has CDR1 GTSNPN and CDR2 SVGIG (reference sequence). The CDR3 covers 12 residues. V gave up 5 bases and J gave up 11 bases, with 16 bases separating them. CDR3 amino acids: CAWGTARVAQHF. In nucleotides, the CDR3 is TGTGCCTGGGGGACCGCGCGGGTAGCCCAGCATTTT. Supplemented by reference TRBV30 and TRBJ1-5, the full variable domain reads SQTIHQWPATLVQPVGSPLSLECTVEGTSNPNLYWYRQAAGRGLQLLFYSVGIGQISSEVPQNLSASRPQDRQFILSSKKLLLSDSGFYLCAWGTARVAQHFGDGTRLSIL.

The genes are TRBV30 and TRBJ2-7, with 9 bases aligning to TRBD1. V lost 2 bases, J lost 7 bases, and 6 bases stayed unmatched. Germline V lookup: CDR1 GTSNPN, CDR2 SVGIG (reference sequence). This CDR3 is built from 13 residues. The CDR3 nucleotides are TGTGCCTGGAGTCCAGGACAGGGGTGGGAGCAGTACTTC. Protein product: CAWSPGQGWEQYF.

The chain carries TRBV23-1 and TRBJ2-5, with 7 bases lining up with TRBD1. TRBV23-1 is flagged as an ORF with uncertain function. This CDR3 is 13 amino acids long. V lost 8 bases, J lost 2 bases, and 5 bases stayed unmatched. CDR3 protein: CASDPGQQETQYF. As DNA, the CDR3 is TGCGCCAGCGACCCGGGACAGCAAGAGACCCAGTACTTC.

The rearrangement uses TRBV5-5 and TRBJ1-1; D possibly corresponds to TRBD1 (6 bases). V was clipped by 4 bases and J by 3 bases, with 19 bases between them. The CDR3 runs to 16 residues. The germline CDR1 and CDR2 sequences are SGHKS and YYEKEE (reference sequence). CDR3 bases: TGTGCCAGCAGCGTCAGGGGTTCCGCTGTTGACACTGAAGCTTTCTTT. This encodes CASSVRGSAVDTEAFF.

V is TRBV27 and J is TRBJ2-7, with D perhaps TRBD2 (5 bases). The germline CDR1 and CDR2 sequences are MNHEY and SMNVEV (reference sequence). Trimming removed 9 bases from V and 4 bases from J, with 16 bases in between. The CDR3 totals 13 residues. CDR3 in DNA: TGTGCCAGGCCGTGGGCGGGCCTATACGAGCAGTACTTC. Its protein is CARPWAGLYEQYF.

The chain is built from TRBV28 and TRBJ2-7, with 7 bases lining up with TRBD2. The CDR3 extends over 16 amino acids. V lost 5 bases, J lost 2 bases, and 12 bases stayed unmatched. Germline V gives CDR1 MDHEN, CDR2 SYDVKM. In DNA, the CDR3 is TGTGCCAGCAGTCCAAGAGCGGGGACCGCCCCCTACGAGCAGTACTTC. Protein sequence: CASSPRAGTAPYEQYF.

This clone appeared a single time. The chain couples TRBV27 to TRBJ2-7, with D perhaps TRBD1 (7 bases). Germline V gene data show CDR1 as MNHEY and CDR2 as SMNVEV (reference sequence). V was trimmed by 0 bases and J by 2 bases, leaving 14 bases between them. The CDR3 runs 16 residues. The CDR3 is CASSLSRAGGTYEQYF. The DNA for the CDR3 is TGTGCCAGCAGTTTATCGAGGGCAGGGGGGACCTACGAGCAGTACTTC.

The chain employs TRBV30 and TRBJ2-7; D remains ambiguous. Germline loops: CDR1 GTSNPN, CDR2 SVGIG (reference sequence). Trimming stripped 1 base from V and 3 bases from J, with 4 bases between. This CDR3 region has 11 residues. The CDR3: CAWSERYEQYF. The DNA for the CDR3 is TGTGCCTGGAGTGAGCGCTACGAGCAGTACTTC.

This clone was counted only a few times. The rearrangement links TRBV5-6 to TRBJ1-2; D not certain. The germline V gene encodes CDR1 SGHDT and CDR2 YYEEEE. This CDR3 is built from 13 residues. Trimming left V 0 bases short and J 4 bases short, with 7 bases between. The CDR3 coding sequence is TGTGCCAGCAGCTTGGCCCATAGCTATGGCTACACCTTC. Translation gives CASSLAHSYGYTF.

DNA of the CDR3: TGTGCCAGCTCACCAAGACAGACAGACACCGGGGAGCTGTTTTTT. Translating gives CASSPRQTDTGELFF. This chain uses TRBV18 with TRBJ2-2; D might be TRBD1 (5 bases). The CDR3 has 15 residues. Germline loops: CDR1 KGHSH, CDR2 LQKENI. Trimming cost V 2 bases and J 3 bases, with 10 bases left between them.

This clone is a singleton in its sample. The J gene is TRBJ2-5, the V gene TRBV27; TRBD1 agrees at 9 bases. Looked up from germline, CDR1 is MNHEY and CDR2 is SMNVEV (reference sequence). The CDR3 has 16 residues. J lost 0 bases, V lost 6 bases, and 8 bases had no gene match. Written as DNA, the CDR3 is TGTGCCAGCAGCTCGGGACAGGGATCGTACCAAGAGACCCAGTACTTC. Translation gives CASSSGQGSYQETQYF.

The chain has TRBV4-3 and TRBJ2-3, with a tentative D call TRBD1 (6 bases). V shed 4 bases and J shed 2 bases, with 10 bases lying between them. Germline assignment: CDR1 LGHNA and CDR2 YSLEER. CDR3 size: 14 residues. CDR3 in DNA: TGCGCCAGCAGCCTGGGACACTACACAGATACGCAGTATTTT. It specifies CASSLGHYTDTQYF.

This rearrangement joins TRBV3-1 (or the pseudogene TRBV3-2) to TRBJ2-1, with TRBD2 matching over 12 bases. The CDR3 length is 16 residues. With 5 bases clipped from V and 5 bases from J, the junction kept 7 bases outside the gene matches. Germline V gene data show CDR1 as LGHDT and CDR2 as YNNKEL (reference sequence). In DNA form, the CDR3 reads TGTGCCAGCAGCATTCCTAGCGGGGGGGCCCACAATGAGCAGTTCTTC. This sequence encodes CASSIPSGGAHNEQFF.

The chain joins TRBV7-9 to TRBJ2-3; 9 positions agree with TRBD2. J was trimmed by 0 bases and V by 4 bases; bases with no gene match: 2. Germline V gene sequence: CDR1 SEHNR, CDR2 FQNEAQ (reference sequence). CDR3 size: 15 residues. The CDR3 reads CASSSSGTSTDTQYF. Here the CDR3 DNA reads TGTGCCAGCAGCTCTAGCGGGACTAGCACAGATACGCAGTATTTT.

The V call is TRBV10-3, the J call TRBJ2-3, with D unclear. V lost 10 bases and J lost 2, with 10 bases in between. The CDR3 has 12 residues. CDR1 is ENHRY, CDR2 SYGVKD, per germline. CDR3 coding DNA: TGTGCCACTATGCAGGCCACAGATACGCAGTATTTT. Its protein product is CATMQATDTQYF.

The CDR3 reads CASTKGGTGYSPLHF. The CDR3, as DNA: TGTGCCAGCACTAAGGGTGGGACAGGGTATTCACCCCTCCACTTT. The chain joins TRBV7-9 to TRBJ1-6; TRBD1 agrees at 9 bases. V lost 7 bases, J lost 8 bases, and 9 bases stayed unmatched. The CDR3 is made up of 15 amino acids. Looked up from germline, CDR1 is SEHNR and CDR2 is FQNEAQ (reference sequence).

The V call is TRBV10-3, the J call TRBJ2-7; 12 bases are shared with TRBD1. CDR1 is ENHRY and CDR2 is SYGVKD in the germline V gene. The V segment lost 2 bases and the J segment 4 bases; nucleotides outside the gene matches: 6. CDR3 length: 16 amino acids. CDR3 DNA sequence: TGTGCCATCAGTGAGGGCCCGGGACAGGGGGCTTACGAGCAGTACTTC. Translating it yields CAISEGPGQGAYEQYF.

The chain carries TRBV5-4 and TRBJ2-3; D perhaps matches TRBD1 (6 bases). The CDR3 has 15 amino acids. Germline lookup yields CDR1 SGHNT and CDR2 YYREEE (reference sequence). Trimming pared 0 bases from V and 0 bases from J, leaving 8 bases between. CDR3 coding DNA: TGTGCCAGCAGCTTGGAGGGGGTAAGCACAGATACGCAGTATTTT. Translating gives CASSLEGVSTDTQYF. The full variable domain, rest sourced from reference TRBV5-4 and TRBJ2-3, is ETGVTQSPTHLIKTRGQQVTLRCSSQSGHNTVSWYQQALGQGPQFIFQYYREEENGRGNFPPRFSGLQFPNYSSELNVNALELDDSALYLCASSLEGVSTDTQYFGPGTRLTVL.

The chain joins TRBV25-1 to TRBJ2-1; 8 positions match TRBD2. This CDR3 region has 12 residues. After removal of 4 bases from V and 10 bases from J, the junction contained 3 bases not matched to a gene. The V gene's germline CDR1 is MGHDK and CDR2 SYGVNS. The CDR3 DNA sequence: TGTGCCAGCAGTGCATCTAGCGGGGAGCAGTTCTTC. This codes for CASSASSGEQFF.

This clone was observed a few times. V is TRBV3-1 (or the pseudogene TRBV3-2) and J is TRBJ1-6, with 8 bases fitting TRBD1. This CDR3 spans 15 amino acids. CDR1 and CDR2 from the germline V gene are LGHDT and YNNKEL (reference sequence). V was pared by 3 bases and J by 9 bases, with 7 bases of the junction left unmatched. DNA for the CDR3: TGTGCCAGCAGCCACAGACAGGGGTTGGGTTCACCCCTCCACTTT. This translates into CASSHRQGLGSPLHF.

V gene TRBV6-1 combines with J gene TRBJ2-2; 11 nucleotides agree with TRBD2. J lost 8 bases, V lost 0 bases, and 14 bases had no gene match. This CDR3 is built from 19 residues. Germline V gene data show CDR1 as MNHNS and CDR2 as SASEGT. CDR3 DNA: TGTGCCAGCAGTGAAGCACCGGGCGTAGCGGGAGGGCTAAGGGGGGAGCTGTTTTTT. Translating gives CASSEAPGVAGGLRGELFF.

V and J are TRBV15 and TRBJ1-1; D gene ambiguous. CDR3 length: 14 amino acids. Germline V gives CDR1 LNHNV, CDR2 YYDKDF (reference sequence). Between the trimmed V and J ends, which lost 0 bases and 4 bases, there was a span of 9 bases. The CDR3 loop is CATSREWGGTEAFF. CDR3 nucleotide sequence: TGTGCCACCAGCAGAGAATGGGGAGGCACTGAAGCTTTCTTT.

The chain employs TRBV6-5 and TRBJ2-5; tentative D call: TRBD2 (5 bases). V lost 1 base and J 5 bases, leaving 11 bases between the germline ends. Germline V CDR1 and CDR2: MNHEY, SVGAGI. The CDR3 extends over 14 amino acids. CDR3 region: CASSYFLAPETQYF. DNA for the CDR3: TGTGCCAGCAGTTACTTTCTAGCTCCTGAGACCCAGTACTTC.

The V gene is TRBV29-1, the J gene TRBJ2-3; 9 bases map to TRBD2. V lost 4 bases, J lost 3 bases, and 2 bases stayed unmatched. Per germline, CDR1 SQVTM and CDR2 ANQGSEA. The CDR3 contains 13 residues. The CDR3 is CSVGLAVTDTQYF. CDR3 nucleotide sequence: TGCAGCGTTGGACTAGCGGTTACAGATACGCAGTATTTT.

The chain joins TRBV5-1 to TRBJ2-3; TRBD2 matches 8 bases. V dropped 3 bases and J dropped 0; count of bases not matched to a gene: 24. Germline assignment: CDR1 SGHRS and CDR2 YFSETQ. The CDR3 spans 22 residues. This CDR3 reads CASSYPHRPRAGDFLSTDTQYF. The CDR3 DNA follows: TGCGCCAGCAGCTACCCCCATCGACCCCGAGCGGGAGACTTTTTAAGCACAGATACGCAGTATTTT.

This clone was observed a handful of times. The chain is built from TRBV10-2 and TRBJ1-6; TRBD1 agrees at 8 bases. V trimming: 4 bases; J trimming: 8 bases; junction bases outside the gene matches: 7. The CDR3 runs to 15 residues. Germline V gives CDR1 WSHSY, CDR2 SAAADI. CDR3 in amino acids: CASSAAGTGHSPLHF. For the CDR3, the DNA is TGCGCCAGCAGTGCGGCCGGGACAGGACATTCACCCCTCCACTTT.